The 31 T cell receptor beta chains below were found in one sample sequenced in a study of beta chain features in type 1 diabetes. Expressed TCRB transcripts got sequenced, as all isolated RNA was reverse transcribed. Clones were sequenced by immunoSEQ multiplex PCR, and TCRdb holds only the in-frame ones, with some missing. The sample has hundreds of thousands of clones, 15% to 18% seen once. Sequenced material: naive CD4+ T cells from blood. The receptor set was obtained from a man between 18 and 35 years old in good health.

This clone was observed a few times. The chain combines TRBV19 with TRBJ2-2; D unresolved. V dropped 4 bases and J dropped 6 bases, with 6 bases sitting between them. CDR1 is LNHDA, CDR2 SQIVND, per germline (reference sequence). The CDR3 has 12 amino acids. CDR3 region: CASSTGSGELFF. For the CDR3, the DNA is TGTGCCAGTAGTACCGGGTCCGGGGAGCTGTTTTTT.

This clone was counted a few times. The chain combines TRBV28 with TRBJ1-4; D unresolved. CDR3 length: 13 amino acids. The germline CDR1 and CDR2 sequences are MDHEN and SYDVKM. The V end lost 8 bases, the J end lost 0 bases, and 7 bases lay between the germline ends. The CDR3 loop reads CASEITTNEKLFF. The CDR3 coding sequence is TGTGCCAGCGAAATTACAACTAATGAAAAACTGTTTTTT.

In this sample, this clone turned up a few times. This chain links TRBV10-3 with TRBJ1-2; possibly TRBD1 for D (6 bases). V was clipped by 11 bases and J by 8 bases, with 21 bases between them. This CDR3 comprises 13 residues. Germline values: CDR1 ENHRY, CDR2 SYGVKD. CDR3 sequence reads: CAVSPGARLGYTF. The DNA for the CDR3 is TGTGCCGTAAGTCCAGGGGCCCGGTTAGGCTACACCTTC.

V gene TRBV5-6 combines with J gene TRBJ1-2, with D possibly TRBD1 on 5 matching bases. Germline V lookup: CDR1 SGHDT, CDR2 YYEEEE. This CDR3 spans 13 amino acids. V was pared by 3 bases and J by 4 bases, with 10 bases between. The CDR3 protein is CASSSGNGYGYTF. CDR3 bases: TGTGCCAGCAGCTCAGGGAACGGCTATGGCTACACCTTC.

In regard to this clone: This same CDR3 is encoded by further DNA sequences in the sample. The V call is TRBV28, the J call TRBJ1-3, with 8 bases that match TRBD1. Per germline, CDR1 MDHEN and CDR2 SYDVKM. The CDR3 has 14 amino acids. V trimming: 5 bases; J trimming: 0 bases; junction bases outside the gene matches: 0. This CDR3 is CASSTGGSGNTIYF. The CDR3 nucleotides read TGTGCCAGCAGTACAGGGGGCTCTGGAAACACCATATATTTT.

This chain links TRBV7-9 with TRBJ2-2, with TRBD2 matching over 8 bases. V trimming: 0 bases; J trimming: 1 base; junction bases outside the gene matches: 4. This CDR3 has 17 amino acids. From germline, CDR1 is SEHNR and CDR2 FQNEAQ (reference sequence). DNA of the CDR3: TGTGCCAGCAGCTTAGCCTTACTAGCGGTGAACACCGGGGAGCTGTTTTTT. Translated: CASSLALLAVNTGELFF.

The table lists this clone with a few counts. V gene TRBV7-9 combines with J gene TRBJ2-1, with D possibly being TRBD2 (6 bases). V lost 2 bases, J lost 7 bases, and 18 bases lay in between. Per germline, CDR1 SEHNR and CDR2 FQNEAQ (reference sequence). This CDR3 contains 16 residues. CDR3 region: CASSLFGGGTENEQFF. DNA for the CDR3: TGTGCCAGCAGCTTATTCGGCGGAGGGACCGAGAATGAGCAGTTCTTC. Complete variable domain (other parts from reference TRBV7-9 and TRBJ2-1): DTGVSQNPRHKITKRGQNVTFRCDPISEHNRLYWYRQTLGQGPEFLTYFQNEAQLEKSRLLSDRFSAERPKGSFSTLEIQRTEQGDSAMYLCASSLFGGGTENEQFFGPGTRLTVL.

This clone has a handful of counts. The V gene is TRBV19, the J gene TRBJ1-2, with a possible D match to TRBD1 (6 bases). Germline assignment: CDR1 LNHDA and CDR2 SQIVND (reference sequence). V was trimmed by 3 bases and J by 8 bases, leaving 13 bases between them. This CDR3 is built from 13 residues. In DNA, the CDR3 is TGTGCCAGTAGTATGACCAGGGGAGGCGGCTACACCTTC. This sequence encodes CASSMTRGGGYTF.

This clone showed up just a few times. The chain combines TRBV5-1 with TRBJ2-5; 10 nucleotides agree with TRBD1. CDR3 length equals 17 residues. Germline CDR1 is SGHRS and CDR2 is YFSETQ. V gave up 4 bases and J gave up 5 bases; unmatched junction bases: 14. The CDR3 bases are TGCGCCAGCAGCGACCGTTCCGGGACAGGGGTCGGGGAGACCCAGTACTTC. Its protein product is CASSDRSGTGVGETQYF.

This clone has more than one count but fewer than ten. A read error may produce the germline difference seen at one junction end. J is TRBJ2-3 and V is TRBV4-2, with TRBD2 identical over 9 bases. The CDR3 extends over 19 amino acids. CDR1 and CDR2 from the germline V gene are LGHNA and YNFKEQ. The CDR3 DNA follows: TGTGCCACCAGCCTAGGAAGTAGGCTAGCGGGAATACGGACAGATACGCAGTATTTT. Protein sequence: CATSLGSRLAGIRTDTQYF.

This clone was seen a few times. This chain joins TRBV19 and TRBJ2-7; 8 bases line up with TRBD2. CDR1 is LNHDA, CDR2 SQIVND, per germline (reference sequence). The CDR3 is 14 residues long. Losses at the gene ends were 4 bases for V and 5 bases for J; bases not matched to a gene: 7. In DNA form, the CDR3 reads TGTGCCAGTAGTACCCAAGCGGGAGTCCACGAGCAGTACTTC. Its protein product is CASSTQAGVHEQYF.

Points on this clone: Other nucleotide sequences from this sample produce the same CDR3. The chain carries TRBV7-9 and TRBJ1-2; 8 bases fit TRBD1. Per germline, CDR1 SEHNR and CDR2 FQNEAQ (reference sequence). The CDR3 is 14 residues long. J lost 3 bases, V lost 5 bases, and 5 bases had no gene match. As DNA, the CDR3 is TGTGCCAGCAGCCCCGGACAGGGCGACTATGGCTACACCTTC. Translating gives CASSPGQGDYGYTF.

The V and J genes are TRBV5-5 and TRBJ2-7; possibly TRBD1 for D (6 bases). Germline lookup yields CDR1 SGHKS and CDR2 YYEKEE (reference sequence). Deletions cut 4 bases from V and 5 bases from J, with 10 bases between. CDR3 length: 12 amino acids. CDR3 bases: TGTGCCAGCAGCCGGGACATTAACGAGCAGTACTTC. It codes for CASSRDINEQYF.

This clone showed up just a few times. The CDR3 spells CASSLIAGGYPGELFF. In DNA, the CDR3 is TGTGCCAGCAGCCTGATAGCGGGGGGATACCCCGGGGAGCTGTTTTTT. V and J are TRBV5-4 and TRBJ2-2, with 10 bases fitting TRBD2. The CDR3 is 16 amino acids. Germline trimming cut 4 bases from V and 6 bases from J; bases unmatched to any gene: 9. The germline V gene has CDR1 SGHNT and CDR2 YYREEE (reference sequence).

The chain couples TRBV7-2 to TRBJ1-1; 7 bases fit TRBD1. The CDR3 contains 12 residues. V dropped 5 bases and J dropped 10; count of bases not matched to a gene: 7. Germline CDR1 SGHTA, CDR2 FQGNSA. The CDR3 region has the DNA TGTGCCAGCAGCCCACGACAGGGAGTAGCTTTCTTT. Its protein product is CASSPRQGVAFF.

The chain has TRBV11-1 and TRBJ2-1; the match to TRBD1 covers 9 bases. V was clipped by 5 bases and J by 5 bases; unmatched bases: 10. This CDR3 is 16 amino acids long. The germline V gene has CDR1 SGHAT and CDR2 FQDESV (reference sequence). The CDR3, as DNA: TGTGCCAGCAGCGGCCACAGGGGGCAGAAGGACAATGAGCAGTTCTTC. Translating it yields CASSGHRGQKDNEQFF. Based on the CDR3 plus reference TRBV11-1 and TRBJ2-1, the full variable domain is EAEVAQSPRYKITEKSQAVAFWCDPISGHATLYWYRQILGQGPELLVQFQDESVVDDSQLPKDRFSAERLKGVDSTLKIQPAELGDSAMYLCASSGHRGQKDNEQFFGPGTRLTVL.

The chain couples TRBV10-3 to TRBJ2-6, with D perhaps matching TRBD1 or TRBD2 (5 bases each). This CDR3 has 18 residues. Trimming took 0 bases from V and 0 from J, leaving 12 bases between them. The V gene's germline CDR1 is ENHRY and CDR2 SYGVKD. The DNA for the CDR3 is TGTGCCATCAGTGAGTCGAGGGGTTCCCTCTCTGGGGCCAACGTCCTGACTTTC. Amino acid sequence: CAISESRGSLSGANVLTF.

V usage is TRBV6-5 and J usage is TRBJ2-5; 7 bases are shared with TRBD1. The CDR3 sequence is 14 residues long. Trimming took 5 bases from V and 2 from J; bases not matched to a gene: 5. Germline-derived CDR1 and CDR2 are MNHEY and SVGAGI. The CDR3 DNA sequence: TGTGCCAGCAGTGGACAGGCGCTACAAGAGACCCAGTACTTC. Its translation: CASSGQALQETQYF.

There are a few counts of this clone. J is TRBJ2-7 and V is TRBV5-1, with D possibly matching TRBD1 (6 bases). The CDR3 is 14 amino acids. V was trimmed by 0 bases and J by 0 bases, leaving 7 bases between them. Germline V gene lookup returns CDR1 SGHRS and CDR2 YFSETQ. The CDR3 bases are TGCGCCAGCAGCTTGGCAGGGGACTCCTACGAGCAGTACTTC. Its protein is CASSLAGDSYEQYF.

There are a few counts of this clone. The rearrangement joins TRBV7-9 to TRBJ2-5; possible D gene TRBD2, 6 bases. There are 13 residues in the CDR3. Germline V gene sequence: CDR1 SEHNR, CDR2 FQNEAQ (reference sequence). V was shortened by 6 bases and J by 1 base, with 9 bases between the two germline ends. The CDR3 bases are TGTGCCAGCAGACGGGACTCCCAAGAGACCCAGTACTTC. Protein sequence: CASRRDSQETQYF.

V is TRBV7-2 and J is TRBJ2-3; D might be TRBD1 or TRBD2, each matching 6 bases. Germline V gives CDR1 SGHTA, CDR2 FQGNSA. V dropped 5 bases and J dropped 6 bases, with 18 bases sitting between them. The CDR3 is 15 amino acids. CDR3 in DNA: TGTGCCAGCAGCGGTAGGGGGGTCGCCCCGGATACGCAGTATTTT. Protein: CASSGRGVAPDTQYF.

This clone showed up just a few times. The chain uses TRBV14 and TRBJ2-7; 10 bases align to TRBD1. Trimming took 6 bases from V and 2 from J; bases not matched to a gene: 7. The CDR3 totals 15 residues. Germline loops: CDR1 SGHDN, CDR2 FVKESK. CDR3 DNA: TGTGCCAGCAGGCGGACAGGGACAGGGGCCTACGAGCAGTACTTC. Translated, it gives CASRRTGTGAYEQYF.

This clone occurred a few times. The V call is TRBV18, the J call TRBJ1-4; unclear D gene. In germline, CDR1 is KGHSH, CDR2 LQKENI. Between the trimmed V and J ends, which lost 4 bases and 0 bases, there was a span of 12 bases. The CDR3 is made up of 16 amino acids. This CDR3 reads CASSRNRHATNEKLFF. The DNA for the CDR3 is TGTGCCAGCTCACGGAATCGGCATGCAACTAATGAAAAACTGTTTTTT.

The rearrangement uses TRBV9 and TRBJ1-5; tentatively, D is TRBD1 (5 bases). The CDR3 has 14 residues. V gave up 4 bases and J gave up 5 bases, with 13 bases separating them. Per the germline V gene, CDR1 is SGDLS and CDR2 is YYNGEE. The CDR3 nucleotides read TGTGCCAGCAGCCCCCGGGGGGACCATCAGCCCCAGCATTTT. Amino acid sequence: CASSPRGDHQPQHF.

The V gene is TRBV7-2, the J gene TRBJ1-6; D perhaps matches TRBD1 (5 bases). V lost 0 bases to trimming and J lost 9 bases, with 6 bases between them. This CDR3 region has 13 residues. The V gene's germline CDR1 is SGHTA and CDR2 FQGNSA. The CDR3 region is CASSLARGSPLHF. The CDR3, as DNA: TGTGCCAGCAGCTTAGCTAGGGGTTCACCCCTCCACTTT.

The genes are TRBV4-3 and TRBJ2-3, with 8 nucleotides matching TRBD1. CDR1 LGHNA and CDR2 YSLEER come from the germline V gene. The CDR3 runs 15 residues. Losses at the gene ends were 2 bases for V and 3 bases for J; bases not matched to a gene: 4. CDR3 in DNA: TGCGCCAGCAGCCAATCGGGACAGGAAACAGATACGCAGTATTTT. Residues: CASSQSGQETDTQYF.

The V gene is TRBV11-2, the J gene TRBJ2-1, with D unresolved. The CDR3 is made up of 14 amino acids. Germline CDR1 reads SGHAT; CDR2 reads FQNNGV. Trimming left V 4 bases short and J 4 bases short, with 11 bases between. The chain's CDR3 is CASSSLVRYNEQFF. For the CDR3, the DNA is TGTGCCAGCAGCTCTCTTGTCCGATACAATGAGCAGTTCTTC.

This clone was detected only a few times. CDR3 coding DNA: TGTGCCAGCTCACCACCCGGGACCTTGGAAGGCTACACCTTC. Its translation is CASSPPGTLEGYTF. The chain is built from TRBV18 and TRBJ1-2; D might be TRBD1 (5 bases). The germline V gene encodes CDR1 KGHSH and CDR2 LQKENI. This CDR3 spans 14 amino acids. Deletions cut 0 bases from V and 8 bases from J, with 13 bases between.

The sample holds a few counts of this clone. The V gene is TRBV5-5, the J gene TRBJ2-3; no definite D call. The ends were cut back, 2 bases at V and 0 bases at J, with 4 bases in the middle. The CDR3 runs to 13 residues. CDR1 and CDR2 from the germline V gene are SGHKS and YYEKEE (reference sequence). The CDR3, as DNA: TGTGCCAGCAGCTTCAGCAGCACAGATACGCAGTATTTT. Its translation: CASSFSSTDTQYF.

The chain couples TRBV5-1 to TRBJ2-7, with 8 bases identical to TRBD1. Per the germline V gene, CDR1 is SGHRS and CDR2 is YFSETQ. This CDR3 region has 13 residues. V lost 7 bases and J lost 1; bases outside the gene matches: 4. The CDR3 DNA is TGCGCCAGCGGGGACAGGCTATCCTACGAGCAGTACTTC. Encoded protein: CASGDRLSYEQYF.

The count of this clone is one. V gene TRBV5-1 combines with J gene TRBJ2-3, with D possibly matching TRBD2 (6 bases). CDR1 is SGHRS and CDR2 is YFSETQ in the germline V gene. This CDR3 is built from 15 residues. Deletions cut 5 bases from V and 3 bases from J, with 16 bases between. CDR3 in amino acids: CASSTRGARTDTQYF. CDR3 nucleotide sequence: TGCGCCAGCAGTACCCGCGGGGCCAGAACAGATACGCAGTATTTT.